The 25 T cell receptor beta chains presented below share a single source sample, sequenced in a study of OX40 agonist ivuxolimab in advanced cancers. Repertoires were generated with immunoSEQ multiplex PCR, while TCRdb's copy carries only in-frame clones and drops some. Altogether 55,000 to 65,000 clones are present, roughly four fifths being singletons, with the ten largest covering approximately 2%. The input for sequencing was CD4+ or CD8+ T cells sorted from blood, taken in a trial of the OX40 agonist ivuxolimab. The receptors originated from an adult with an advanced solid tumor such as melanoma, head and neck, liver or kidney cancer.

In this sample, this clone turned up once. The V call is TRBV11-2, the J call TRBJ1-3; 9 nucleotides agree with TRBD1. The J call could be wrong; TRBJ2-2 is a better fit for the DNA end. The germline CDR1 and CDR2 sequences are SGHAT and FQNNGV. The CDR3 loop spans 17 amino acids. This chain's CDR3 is CASSPGLRDRVAGELFF. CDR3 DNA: TGTGCCAGCAGCCCTGGTCTCCGGGACAGGGTGGCCGGGGAGCTGTTTTTT.

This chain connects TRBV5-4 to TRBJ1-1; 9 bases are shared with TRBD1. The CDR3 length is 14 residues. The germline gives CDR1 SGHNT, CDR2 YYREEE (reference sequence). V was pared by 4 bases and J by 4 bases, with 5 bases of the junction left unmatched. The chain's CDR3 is CASSQVTGGTEAFF. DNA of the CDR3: TGTGCCAGCAGCCAAGTGACAGGGGGCACTGAAGCTTTCTTT.

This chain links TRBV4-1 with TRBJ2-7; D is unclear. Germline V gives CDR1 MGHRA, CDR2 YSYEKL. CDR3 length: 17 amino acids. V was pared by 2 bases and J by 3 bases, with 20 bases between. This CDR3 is CASSQLQNGPVGYEQYF. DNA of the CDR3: TGCGCCAGCAGCCAACTCCAAAACGGGCCAGTAGGCTACGAGCAGTACTTC.

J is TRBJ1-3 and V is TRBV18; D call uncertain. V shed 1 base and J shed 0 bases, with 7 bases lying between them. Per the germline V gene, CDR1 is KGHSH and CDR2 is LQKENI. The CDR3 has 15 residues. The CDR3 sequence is CASSPRRDSGNTIYF. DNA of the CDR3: TGTGCCAGCTCACCACGGAGGGACTCTGGAAACACCATATATTTT.

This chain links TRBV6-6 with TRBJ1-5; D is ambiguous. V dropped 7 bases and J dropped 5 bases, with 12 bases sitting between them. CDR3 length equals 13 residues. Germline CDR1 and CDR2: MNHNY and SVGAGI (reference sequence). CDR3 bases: TGTGCCAGCACCCCTAACGAAGATCAGCCCCAGCATTTT. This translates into CASTPNEDQPQHF.

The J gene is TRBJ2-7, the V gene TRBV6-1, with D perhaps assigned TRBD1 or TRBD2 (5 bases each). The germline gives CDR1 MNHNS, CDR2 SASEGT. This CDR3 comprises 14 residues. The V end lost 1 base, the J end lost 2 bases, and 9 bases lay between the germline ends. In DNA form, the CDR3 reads TGTGCCAGCAGTGAAGTTGGGGGAACCTACGAGCAGTACTTC. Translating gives CASSEVGGTYEQYF.

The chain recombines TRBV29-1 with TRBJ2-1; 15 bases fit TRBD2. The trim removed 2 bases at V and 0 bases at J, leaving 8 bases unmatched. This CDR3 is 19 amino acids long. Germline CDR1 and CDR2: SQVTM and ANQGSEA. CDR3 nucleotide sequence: TGCAGCGTTGAAACCTGGACTAGCGGGAGGGTGAGCTCCTACAATGAGCAGTTCTTC. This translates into CSVETWTSGRVSSYNEQFF.

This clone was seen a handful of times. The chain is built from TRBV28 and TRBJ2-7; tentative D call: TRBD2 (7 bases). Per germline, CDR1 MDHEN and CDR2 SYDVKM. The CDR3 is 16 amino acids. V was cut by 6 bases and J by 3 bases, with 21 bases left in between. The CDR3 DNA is TGTGCCAGCAGACGGAACAGGGAGGTAGCGGGCTACGAGCAGTACTTC. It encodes CASRRNREVAGYEQYF.

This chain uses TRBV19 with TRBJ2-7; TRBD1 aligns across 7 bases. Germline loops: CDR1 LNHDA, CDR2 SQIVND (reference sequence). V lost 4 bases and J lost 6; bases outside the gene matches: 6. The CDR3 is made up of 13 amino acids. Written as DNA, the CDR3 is TGTGCCAGTAGTAACGAGGGACAGATCGAGCAGTACTTC. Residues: CASSNEGQIEQYF.

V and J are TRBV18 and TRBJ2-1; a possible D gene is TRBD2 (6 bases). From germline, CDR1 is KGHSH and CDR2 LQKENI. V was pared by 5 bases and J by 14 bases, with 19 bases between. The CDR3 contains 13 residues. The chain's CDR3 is CASSSSPTREEFF. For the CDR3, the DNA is TGTGCCAGCTCATCTTCGCCGACTAGGGAGGAGTTCTTC.

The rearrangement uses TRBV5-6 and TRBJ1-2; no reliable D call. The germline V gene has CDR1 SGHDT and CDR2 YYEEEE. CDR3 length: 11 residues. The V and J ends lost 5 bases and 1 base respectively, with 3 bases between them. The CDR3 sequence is CASRNNYGYTF. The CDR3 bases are TGTGCCAGCAGGAATAACTATGGCTACACCTTC.

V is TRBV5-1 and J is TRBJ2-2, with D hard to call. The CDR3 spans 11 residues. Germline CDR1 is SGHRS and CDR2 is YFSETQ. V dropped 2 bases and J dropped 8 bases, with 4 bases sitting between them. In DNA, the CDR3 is TGCGCCAGCAGCTTTTCGGGGGAGCTGTTTTTT. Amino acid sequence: CASSFSGELFF.

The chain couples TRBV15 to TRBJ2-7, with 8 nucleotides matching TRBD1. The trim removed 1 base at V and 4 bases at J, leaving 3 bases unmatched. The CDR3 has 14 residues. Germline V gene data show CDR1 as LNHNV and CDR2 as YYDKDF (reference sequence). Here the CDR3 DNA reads TGTGCCACCAGCAGAGGGGACAGGCAATACGAGCAGTACTTC. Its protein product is CATSRGDRQYEQYF.

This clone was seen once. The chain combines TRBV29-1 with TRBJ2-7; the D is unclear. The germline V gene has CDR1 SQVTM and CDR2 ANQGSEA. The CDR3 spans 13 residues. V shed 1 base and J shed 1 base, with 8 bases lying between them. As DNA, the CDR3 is TGCAGCGTTGAAGCGCAACCATCCTACGAGCAGTACTTC. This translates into CSVEAQPSYEQYF.

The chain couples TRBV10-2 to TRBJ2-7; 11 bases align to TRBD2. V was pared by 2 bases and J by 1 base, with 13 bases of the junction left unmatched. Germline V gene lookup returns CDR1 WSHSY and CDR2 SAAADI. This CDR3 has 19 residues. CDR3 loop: CASSEGGLTSGAPSYEQYF. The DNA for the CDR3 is TGCGCCAGCAGTGAGGGGGGTTTGACTAGCGGGGCGCCATCCTACGAGCAGTACTTC.

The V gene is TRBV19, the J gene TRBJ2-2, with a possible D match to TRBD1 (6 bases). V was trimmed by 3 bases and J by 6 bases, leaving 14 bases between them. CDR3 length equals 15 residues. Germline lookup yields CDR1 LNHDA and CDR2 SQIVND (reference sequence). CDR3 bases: TGTGCCAGTAGTATTGGGGGCTCTAAATCCGGGGAGCTGTTTTTT. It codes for CASSIGGSKSGELFF.

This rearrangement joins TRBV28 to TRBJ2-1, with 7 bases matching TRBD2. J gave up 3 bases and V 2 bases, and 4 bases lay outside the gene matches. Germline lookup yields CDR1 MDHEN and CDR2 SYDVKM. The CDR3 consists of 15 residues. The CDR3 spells CASSLRSGGYNEQFF. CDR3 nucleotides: TGTGCCAGCAGTTTAAGATCGGGAGGCTACAATGAGCAGTTCTTC.

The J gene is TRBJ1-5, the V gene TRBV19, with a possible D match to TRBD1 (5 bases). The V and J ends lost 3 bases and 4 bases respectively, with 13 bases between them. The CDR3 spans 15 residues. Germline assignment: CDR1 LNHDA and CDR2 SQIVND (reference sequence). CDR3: CASSIKGTGNQPQHF. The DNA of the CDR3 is TGTGCCAGTAGTATTAAAGGGACGGGGAATCAGCCCCAGCATTTT. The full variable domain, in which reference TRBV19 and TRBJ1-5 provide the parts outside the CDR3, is DGGITQSPKYLFRKEGQNVTLSCEQNLNHDAMYWYRQDPGQGLRLIYYSQIVNDFQKGDIAEGYSVSREKKESFPLTVTSAQKNPTAFYLCASSIKGTGNQPQHFGDGTRLSIL.

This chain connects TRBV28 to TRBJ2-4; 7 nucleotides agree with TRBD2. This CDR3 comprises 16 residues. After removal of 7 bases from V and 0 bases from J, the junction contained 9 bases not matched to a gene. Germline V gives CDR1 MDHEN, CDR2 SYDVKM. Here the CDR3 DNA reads TGTGCCAGCAACCAATTCGCGGGGGTAGCCAAAAACATTCAGTACTTC. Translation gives CASNQFAGVAKNIQYF.

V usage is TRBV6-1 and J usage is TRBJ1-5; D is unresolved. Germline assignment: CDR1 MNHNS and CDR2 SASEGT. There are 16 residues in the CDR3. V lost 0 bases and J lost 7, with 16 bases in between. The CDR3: CASSEAGFWYAQPQHF. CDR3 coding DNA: TGTGCCAGCAGTGAAGCAGGATTTTGGTACGCACAGCCCCAGCATTTT.

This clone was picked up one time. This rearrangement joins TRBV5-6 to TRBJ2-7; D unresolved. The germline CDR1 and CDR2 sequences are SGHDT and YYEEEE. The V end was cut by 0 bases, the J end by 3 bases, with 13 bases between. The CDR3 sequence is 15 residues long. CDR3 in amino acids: CASSLGAGTYYEQYF. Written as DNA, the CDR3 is TGTGCCAGCAGCTTGGGGGCAGGAACGTACTACGAGCAGTACTTC.

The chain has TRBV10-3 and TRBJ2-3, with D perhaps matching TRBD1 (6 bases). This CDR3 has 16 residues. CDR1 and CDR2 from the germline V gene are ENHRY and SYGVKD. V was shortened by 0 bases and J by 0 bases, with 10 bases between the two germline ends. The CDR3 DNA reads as TGTGCCATCAGTGAGTCGAGAGGGGGAAGCACAGATACGCAGTATTTT. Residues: CAISESRGGSTDTQYF.

The CDR3 protein is CASSLLAGVYQETQYF. The CDR3 region has the DNA TGTGCCAGCAGCTTGTTAGCGGGGGTGTACCAAGAGACCCAGTACTTC. This chain links TRBV5-6 with TRBJ2-5; 9 bases line up with TRBD2. V trimming: 1 base; J trimming: 0 bases; junction bases outside the gene matches: 4. Germline V gene lookup returns CDR1 SGHDT and CDR2 YYEEEE. The CDR3 is made up of 16 amino acids.

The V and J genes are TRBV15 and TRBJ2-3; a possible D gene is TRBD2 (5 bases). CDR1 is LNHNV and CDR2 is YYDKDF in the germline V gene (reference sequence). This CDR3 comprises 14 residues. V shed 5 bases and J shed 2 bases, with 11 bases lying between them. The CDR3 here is CATSDPRDTDTQYF. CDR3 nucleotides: TGTGCCACCAGCGACCCGAGGGACACAGATACGCAGTATTTT.

CDR3 region: CASSSSSNEQFF. CDR3 DNA sequence: TGTGCCAGCAGCTCCAGTTCCAATGAGCAGTTCTTC. This rearrangement joins TRBV11-1 to TRBJ2-1; D is ambiguous. The CDR3 covers 12 residues. The germline V gene encodes CDR1 SGHAT and CDR2 FQDESV (reference sequence). V gave up 4 bases and J gave up 6 bases, with 7 bases separating them.